This T cell receptor (beta chain) was sequenced for a study of regulatory T cells in long-lasting Graves disease. This clonotype was counted many times. The antigen is undetermined. According to the study, TCR beta libraries were built with iRepertoire HTBI primers and CDR3-region Arm-PCR. TCRdb reprocessed the multiplex PCR reads via MiXCR and lists one record per CDR3 protein. The sample gives 250,000 or so distinct CDR3 sequences, about 18% of which show up once; approximately 14% is in the top ten. Study-level points and caveats: Persistent Graves' patients showed less TCR diversity than newly diagnosed patients showed. Clonotypes that were public and shared totalled a few thousand in persistent patients versus 966 in new patients.

Time point denoted: newly diagnosed GD, antithyroid drugs for less than 3 months. There was RNA extracted from PBMCs, and the TCR library was made from it. V was pared by 6 bases and J by 0 bases, with 7 bases between. The germline V gene encodes CDR1 MNHEY and CDR2 SMNVEV (reference sequence). This CDR3 region has 13 residues. These data are also associated with another study on T cells in Graves' hyperthyroidism and ophthalmopathy. That work states: HTBI primers were employed in a first-round RT-PCR of the TCR CDR3.

V is TRBV27 and J is TRBJ2-3; D is uncertain. Here the sequenced sample was peripheral blood mononuclear cells (PBMCs), taken at new diagnosis, from a patient treated with antithyroid drugs. The TCR originated in a woman aged 25 to 39 with Graves disease. The CDR3: CASRVISTDTQYF. The CDR3, as DNA: TGTGCCAGCAGAGTTATCAGCACAGATACGCAGTATTTT.